This entry features one TCR beta chain sequence. The antigen is not known. The time point here: newly diagnosed, previously untreated cHL patient sample. PBMCs from patients with newly diagnosed, untreated classical Hodgkin lymphoma served as a comparison group for the relapsed/refractory trial patients. Repertoires were generated with immunoSEQ multiplex PCR, while TCRdb's copy carries only in-frame clones and drops some. The table has approximately 47,000 clones, roughly 91% seen once. The sample belongs to a study of PD-1 blockade in classical Hodgkin lymphoma. Study results and limitations: Newly diagnosed patients reportedly trailed healthy donors in baseline TCR diversity. The origin of the repertoire differences remains undefined, with disease activity or prior therapy as possible causes.

V dropped 5 bases and J dropped 7 bases, with 12 bases sitting between them. CDR1 and CDR2 (germline): SQVTM, ANQGSEA. The CDR3 consists of 11 residues. V is TRBV29-1 and J is TRBJ2-7; D gene unclear. The receptor's source is a human donor with classical Hodgkin lymphoma. The source material was peripheral blood mononuclear cells (PBMCs). The CDR3 DNA reads as TGCAGCGTTATCGACGGTTTAGAGCAGTACGTC. Translated: CSVIDGLEQYV.